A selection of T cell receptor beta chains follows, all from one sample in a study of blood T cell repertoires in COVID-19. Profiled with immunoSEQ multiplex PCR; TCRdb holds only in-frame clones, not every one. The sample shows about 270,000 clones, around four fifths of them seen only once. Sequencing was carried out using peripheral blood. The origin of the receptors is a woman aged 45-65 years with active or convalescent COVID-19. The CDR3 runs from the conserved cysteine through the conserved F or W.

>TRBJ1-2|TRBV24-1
CATSDSRVSYGYTF
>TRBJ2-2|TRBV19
CASSIEGGRALSGELFF
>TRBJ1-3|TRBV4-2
CASSPSQTGGANTIYF
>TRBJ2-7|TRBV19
CASRPDRGTSYEQYF
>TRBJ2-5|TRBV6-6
CASSYSGSEGETQYF
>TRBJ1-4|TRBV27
CASSSGRGNEKLFF
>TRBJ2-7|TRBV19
CASSRGGTPSYEQYF
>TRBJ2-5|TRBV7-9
CASSSTEGGETQYF
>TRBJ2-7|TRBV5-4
CASSLGTSGSPEQYF
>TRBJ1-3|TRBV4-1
CASSQDTFSGNTIYF
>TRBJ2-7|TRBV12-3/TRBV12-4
CASSLGGREQYF
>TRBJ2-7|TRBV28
CASLGRERHEQYF
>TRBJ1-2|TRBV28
CASSLAQINYGYTF
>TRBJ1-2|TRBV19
CASSTNRRRTDGTIYGYTF
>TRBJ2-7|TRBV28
CASRGTGTYEQYF
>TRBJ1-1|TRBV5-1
CASRQGSTEAFF
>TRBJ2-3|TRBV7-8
CASRQLGIHTDTQYF
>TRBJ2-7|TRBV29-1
CSVAENSYEQYF
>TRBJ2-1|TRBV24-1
CATSDSRGLAAEQFF
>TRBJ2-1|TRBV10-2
CASSDLTENYNEQFF
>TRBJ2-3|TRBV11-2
CASSLGHEGDTQYF
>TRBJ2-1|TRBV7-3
CASSSKARSSYNEQFF
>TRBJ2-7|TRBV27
CASRGSGVEQYF
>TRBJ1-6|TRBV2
CARGTGQFNSPLHF
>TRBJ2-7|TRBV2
CASSPPRGTPGEQYF
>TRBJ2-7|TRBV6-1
CASSGGAQGFPYEQYF
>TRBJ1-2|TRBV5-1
CASSLGGGENYGYTF
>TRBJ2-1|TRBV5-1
CASSLVGGRVSYNEQFF
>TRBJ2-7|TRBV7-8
CASSYNGGYEQYF
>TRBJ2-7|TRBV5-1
CASSLAASGRALLDEQYF
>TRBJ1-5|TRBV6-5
CASSQQGNQPQHF
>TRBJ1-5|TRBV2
CASSFARLDQPQHF
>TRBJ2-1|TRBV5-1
CASSFGLAGVVGSYNEQFF
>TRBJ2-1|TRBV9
CASSMTSSNEQFF
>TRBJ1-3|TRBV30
CAWILSGNTIYF
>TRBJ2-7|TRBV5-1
CASREAGTGLYEQYF
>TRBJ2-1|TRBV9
CASSVEAGGFNEQFF
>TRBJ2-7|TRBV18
CASSPDSKYEQYF
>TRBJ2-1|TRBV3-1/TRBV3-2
CASSLRQLNEQFF
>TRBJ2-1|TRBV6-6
CASSYGSLSYNEQFF
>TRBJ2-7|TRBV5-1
CASSLKLETKQYF
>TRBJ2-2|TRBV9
CASSSEKGAGELFF
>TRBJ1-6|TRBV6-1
CASIGAGESPLHF
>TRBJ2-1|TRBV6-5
CATARQGFYNEQFF
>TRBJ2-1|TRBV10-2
CASTLRLAGSYNEQFF
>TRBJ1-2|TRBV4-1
CASSQDQGQGDYGYTF